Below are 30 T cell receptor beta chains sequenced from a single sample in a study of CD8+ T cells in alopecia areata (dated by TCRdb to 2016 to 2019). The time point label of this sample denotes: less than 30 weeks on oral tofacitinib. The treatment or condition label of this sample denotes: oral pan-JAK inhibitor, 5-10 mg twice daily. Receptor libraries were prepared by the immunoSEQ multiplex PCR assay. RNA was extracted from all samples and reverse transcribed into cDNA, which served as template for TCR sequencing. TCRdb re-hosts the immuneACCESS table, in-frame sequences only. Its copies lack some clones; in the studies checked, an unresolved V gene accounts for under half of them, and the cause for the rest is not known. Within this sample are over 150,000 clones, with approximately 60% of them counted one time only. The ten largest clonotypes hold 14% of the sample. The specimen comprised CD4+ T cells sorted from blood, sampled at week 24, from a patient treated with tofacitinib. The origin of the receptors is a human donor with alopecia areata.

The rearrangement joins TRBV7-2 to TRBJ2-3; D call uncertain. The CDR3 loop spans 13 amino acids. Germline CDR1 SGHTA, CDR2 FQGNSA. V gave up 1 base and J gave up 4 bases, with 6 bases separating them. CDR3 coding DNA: TGTGCCAGCAGCTTAGATTTCTCAGATACGCAGTATTTT. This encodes CASSLDFSDTQYF.

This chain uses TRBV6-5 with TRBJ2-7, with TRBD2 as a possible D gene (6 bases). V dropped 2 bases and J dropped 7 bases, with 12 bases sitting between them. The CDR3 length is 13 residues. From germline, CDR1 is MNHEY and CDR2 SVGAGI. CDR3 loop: CASSYRGSEEQYF. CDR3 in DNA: TGTGCCAGCAGTTACCGGGGGTCTGAGGAGCAGTACTTC.

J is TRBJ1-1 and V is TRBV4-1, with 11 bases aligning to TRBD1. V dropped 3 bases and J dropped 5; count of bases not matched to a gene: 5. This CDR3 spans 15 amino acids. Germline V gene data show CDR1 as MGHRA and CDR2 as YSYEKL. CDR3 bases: TGCGCCAGCAGCCACGTGGGACAGGGGGGAACTGAAGCTTTCTTT. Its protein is CASSHVGQGGTEAFF.

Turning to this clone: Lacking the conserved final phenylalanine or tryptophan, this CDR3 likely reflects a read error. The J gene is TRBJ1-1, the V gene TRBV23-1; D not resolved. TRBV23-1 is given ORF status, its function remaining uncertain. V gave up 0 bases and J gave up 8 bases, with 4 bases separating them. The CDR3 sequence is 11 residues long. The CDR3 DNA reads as TGCGCCAGCAGTCAATCGGTCGAAGCTTTCCTT. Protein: CASSQSVEAFL.

This CDR3 is CASSEWGYDTEAFF. The CDR3 DNA is TGTGCCAGCAGTGAATGGGGGTATGACACTGAAGCTTTCTTT. The rearrangement links TRBV6-1 to TRBJ1-1; maybe TRBD1 (5 bases). This CDR3 comprises 14 residues. From germline, CDR1 is MNHNS and CDR2 SASEGT. The ends were cut back, 2 bases at V and 3 bases at J, with 10 bases in the middle.

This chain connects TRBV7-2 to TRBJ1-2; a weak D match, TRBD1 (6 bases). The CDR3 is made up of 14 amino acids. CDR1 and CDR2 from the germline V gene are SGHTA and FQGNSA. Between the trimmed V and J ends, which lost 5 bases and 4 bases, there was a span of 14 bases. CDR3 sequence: CASSPRQQGYGYTF. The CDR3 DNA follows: TGTGCCAGCAGCCCACGCCAACAGGGCTATGGCTACACCTTC.

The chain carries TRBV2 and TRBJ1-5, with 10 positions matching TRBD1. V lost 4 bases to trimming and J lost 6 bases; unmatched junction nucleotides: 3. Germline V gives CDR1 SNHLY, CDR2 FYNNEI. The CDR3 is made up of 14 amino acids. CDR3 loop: CASSGTGGIQPQHF. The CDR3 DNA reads TGTGCCAGCAGTGGGACAGGGGGAATTCAGCCCCAGCATTTT. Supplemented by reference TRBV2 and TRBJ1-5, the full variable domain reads EPEVTQTPSHQVTQMGQEVILRCVPISNHLYFYWYRQILGQKVEFLVSFYNNEISEKSEIFDDQFSVERPDGSNFTLKIRSTKLEDSAMYFCASSGTGGIQPQHFGDGTRLSIL.

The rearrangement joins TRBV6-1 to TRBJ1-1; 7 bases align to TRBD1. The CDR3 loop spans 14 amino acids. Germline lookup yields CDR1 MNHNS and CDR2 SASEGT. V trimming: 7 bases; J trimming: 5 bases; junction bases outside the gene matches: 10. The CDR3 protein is CASTKTGVSTEAFF. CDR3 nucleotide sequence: TGTGCCAGCACTAAAACAGGGGTCAGTACTGAAGCTTTCTTT.

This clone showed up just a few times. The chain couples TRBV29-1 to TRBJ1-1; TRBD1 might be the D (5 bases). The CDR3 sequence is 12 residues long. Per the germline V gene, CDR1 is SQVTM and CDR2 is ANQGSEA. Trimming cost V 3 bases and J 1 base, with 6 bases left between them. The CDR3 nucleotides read TGCAGCGTTGAGGGGGGGAACACTGAAGCTTTCTTT. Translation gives CSVEGGNTEAFF.

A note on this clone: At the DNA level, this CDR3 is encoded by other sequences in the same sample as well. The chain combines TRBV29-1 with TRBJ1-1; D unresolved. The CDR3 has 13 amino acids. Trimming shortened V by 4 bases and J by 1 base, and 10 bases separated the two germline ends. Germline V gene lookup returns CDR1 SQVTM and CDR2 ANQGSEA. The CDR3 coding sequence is TGCAGCGTTGGGGGTCGTGCGAACACTGAAGCTTTCTTT. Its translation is CSVGGRANTEAFF.

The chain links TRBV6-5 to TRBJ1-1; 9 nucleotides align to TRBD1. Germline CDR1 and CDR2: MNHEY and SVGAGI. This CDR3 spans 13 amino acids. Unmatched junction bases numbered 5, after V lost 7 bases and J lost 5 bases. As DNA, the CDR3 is TGTGCCAGCATCGACAGGGGGAGAACTGAAGCTTTCTTT. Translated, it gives CASIDRGRTEAFF.

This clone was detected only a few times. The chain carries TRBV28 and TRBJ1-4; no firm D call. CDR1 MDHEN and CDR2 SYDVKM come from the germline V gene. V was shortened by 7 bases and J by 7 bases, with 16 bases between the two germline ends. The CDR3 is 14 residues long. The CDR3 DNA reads TGTGCCAGCAACACACTTAGGAAAAGTGAAAAACTGTTTTTT. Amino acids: CASNTLRKSEKLFF.

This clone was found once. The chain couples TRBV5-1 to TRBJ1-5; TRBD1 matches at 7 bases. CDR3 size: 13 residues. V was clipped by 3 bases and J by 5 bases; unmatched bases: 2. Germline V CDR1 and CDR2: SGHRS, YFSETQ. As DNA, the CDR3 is TGCGCCAGCAGCTCGGGACAGCATCAGCCCCAGCATTTT. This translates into CASSSGQHQPQHF.

In DNA, the CDR3 is TGTGCCAGCAGTTCGGGACAGGGGTGGGTTTCACCCCTCCACTTT. It is translated as CASSSGQGWVSPLHF. The chain has TRBV27 and TRBJ1-6; TRBD1 aligns across 10 bases. The germline V gene has CDR1 MNHEY and CDR2 SMNVEV (reference sequence). The junction had 6 bases not matched to a gene; V was cut back by 4 bases and J by 9 bases. CDR3 length: 15 residues.

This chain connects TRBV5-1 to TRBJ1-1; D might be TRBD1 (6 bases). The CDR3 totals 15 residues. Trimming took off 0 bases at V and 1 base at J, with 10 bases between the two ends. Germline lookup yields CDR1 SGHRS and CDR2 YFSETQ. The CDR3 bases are TGCGCCAGCAGCTTGGACGGACAGCCGAACACTGAAGCTTTCTTT. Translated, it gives CASSLDGQPNTEAFF.

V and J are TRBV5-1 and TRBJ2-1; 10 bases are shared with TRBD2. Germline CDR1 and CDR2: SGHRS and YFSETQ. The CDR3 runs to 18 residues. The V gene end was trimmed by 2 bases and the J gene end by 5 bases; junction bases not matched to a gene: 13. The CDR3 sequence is CASSFWGLAGGYNNEQFF. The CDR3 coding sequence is TGCGCCAGCAGCTTTTGGGGATTAGCGGGGGGTTATAACAATGAGCAGTTCTTC.

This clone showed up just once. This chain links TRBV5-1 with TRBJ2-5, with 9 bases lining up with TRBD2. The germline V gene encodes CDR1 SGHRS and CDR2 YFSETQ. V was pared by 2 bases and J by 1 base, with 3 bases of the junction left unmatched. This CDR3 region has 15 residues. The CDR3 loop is CASSLAGGFQETQYF. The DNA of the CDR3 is TGCGCCAGCAGCTTAGCGGGGGGCTTCCAAGAGACCCAGTACTTC.

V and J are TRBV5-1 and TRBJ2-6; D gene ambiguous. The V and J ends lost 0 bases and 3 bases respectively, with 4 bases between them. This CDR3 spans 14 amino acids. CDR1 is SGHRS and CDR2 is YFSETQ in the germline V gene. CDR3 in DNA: TGCGCCAGCAGCTTGGAAGGTGGGGCCAACGTCCTGACTTTC. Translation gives CASSLEGGANVLTF. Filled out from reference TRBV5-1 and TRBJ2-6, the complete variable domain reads KAGVTQTPRYLIKTRGQQVTLSCSPISGHRSVSWYQQTPGQGLQFLFEYFSETQRNKGNFPGRFSGRQFSNSRSEMNVSTLELGDSALYLCASSLEGGANVLTFGAGSRLTVL.

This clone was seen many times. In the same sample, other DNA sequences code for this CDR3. Written as DNA, the CDR3 is TGCGCCAGCAGCTTTGACAGGAACACTGAAGCTTTCTTT. Residues: CASSFDRNTEAFF. This rearrangement joins TRBV5-1 to TRBJ1-1; maybe TRBD1 (5 bases). CDR1 is SGHRS, CDR2 YFSETQ, per germline. Trimming removed 2 bases at V and 1 base at J, with 6 bases between. This CDR3 contains 13 residues.

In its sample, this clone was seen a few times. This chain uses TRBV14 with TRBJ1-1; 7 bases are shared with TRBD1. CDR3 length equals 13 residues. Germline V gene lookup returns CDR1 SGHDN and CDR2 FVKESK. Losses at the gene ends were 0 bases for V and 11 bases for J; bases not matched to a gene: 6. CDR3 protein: CASSQDQRGQAFF. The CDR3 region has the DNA TGTGCCAGCAGCCAAGATCAAAGGGGGCAGGCTTTCTTT.

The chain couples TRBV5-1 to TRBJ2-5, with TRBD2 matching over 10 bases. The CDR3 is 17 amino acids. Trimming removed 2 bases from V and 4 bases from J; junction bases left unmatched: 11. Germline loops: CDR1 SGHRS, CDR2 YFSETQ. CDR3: CASSFSLAGAPGETQYF. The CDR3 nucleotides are TGCGCCAGCAGCTTTAGTCTAGCGGGGGCCCCGGGAGAGACCCAGTACTTC.

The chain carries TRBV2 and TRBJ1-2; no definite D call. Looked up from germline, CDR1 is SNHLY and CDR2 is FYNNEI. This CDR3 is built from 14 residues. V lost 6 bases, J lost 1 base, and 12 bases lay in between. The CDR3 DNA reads TGTGCCAGCAGCAACTCACAGATTAACTATGGCTACACCTTC. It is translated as CASSNSQINYGYTF.

This CDR3 is CASSLTGGSNQPQHF. CDR3 sequence (DNA): TGTGCCAGCAGCCTCACAGGGGGAAGCAATCAGCCCCAGCATTTT. The chain carries TRBV7-3 and TRBJ1-5; 8 bases align to TRBD1. In germline, CDR1 is SGHTA, CDR2 FQGTGA. The CDR3 is made up of 15 amino acids. V was pared by 5 bases and J by 1 base, with 4 bases of the junction left unmatched.

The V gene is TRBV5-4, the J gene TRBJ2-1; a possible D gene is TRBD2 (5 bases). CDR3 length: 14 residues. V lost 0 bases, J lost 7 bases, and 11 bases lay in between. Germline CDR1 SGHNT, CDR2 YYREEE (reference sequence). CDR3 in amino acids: CASSLVTSLNEQFF. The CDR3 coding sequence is TGTGCCAGCAGCTTGGTAACTAGTTTAAATGAGCAGTTCTTC.

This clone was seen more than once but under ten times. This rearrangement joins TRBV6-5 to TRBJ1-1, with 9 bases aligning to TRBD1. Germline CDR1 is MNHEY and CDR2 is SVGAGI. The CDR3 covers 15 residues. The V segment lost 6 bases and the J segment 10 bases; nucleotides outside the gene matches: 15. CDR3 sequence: CASSTDRGGIKRAFF. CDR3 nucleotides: TGTGCCAGCAGCACGGACAGGGGAGGCATCAAACGAGCTTTCTTT.

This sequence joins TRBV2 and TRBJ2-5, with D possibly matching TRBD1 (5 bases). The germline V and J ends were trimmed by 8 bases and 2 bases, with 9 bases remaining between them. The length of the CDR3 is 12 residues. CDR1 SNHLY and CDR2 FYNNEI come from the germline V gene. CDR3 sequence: CASVREQETQYF. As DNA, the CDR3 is TGTGCCAGCGTCAGGGAACAAGAGACCCAGTACTTC.

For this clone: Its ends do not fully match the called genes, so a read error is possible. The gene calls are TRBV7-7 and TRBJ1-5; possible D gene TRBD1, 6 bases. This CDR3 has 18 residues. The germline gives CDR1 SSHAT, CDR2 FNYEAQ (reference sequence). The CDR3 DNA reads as TGTGCTAGCAGCCCCGCCCCGGACAGCGACGCTATCAATCAGCCCCAGCATTTT. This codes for CASSPAPDSDAINQPQHF.

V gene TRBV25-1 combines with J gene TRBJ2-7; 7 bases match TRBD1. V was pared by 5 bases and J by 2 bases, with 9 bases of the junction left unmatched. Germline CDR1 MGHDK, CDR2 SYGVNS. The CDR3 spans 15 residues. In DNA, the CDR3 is TGTGCCAGCAGTACCCCAGGGGGTACTACCTACGAGCAGTACTTC. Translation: CASSTPGGTTYEQYF.

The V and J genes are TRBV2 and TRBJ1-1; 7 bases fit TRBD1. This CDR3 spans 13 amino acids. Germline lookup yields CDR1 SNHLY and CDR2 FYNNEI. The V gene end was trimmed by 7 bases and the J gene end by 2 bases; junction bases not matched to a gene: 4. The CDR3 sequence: CASIQGVNTEAFF. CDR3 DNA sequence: TGTGCCAGCATCCAGGGGGTAAACACTGAAGCTTTCTTT.

The CDR3 loop is CASSRGQYQETQYF. In nucleotides, the CDR3 is TGTGCCAGCAGCAGAGGACAGTACCAAGAGACCCAGTACTTC. The chain has TRBV7-2 and TRBJ2-5, with D perhaps matching TRBD1 (6 bases). CDR3 length: 14 amino acids. V was pared by 5 bases and J by 0 bases, with 10 bases between. Germline loops: CDR1 SGHTA, CDR2 FQGNSA.